Listed here is a single T cell receptor (beta chain). These data originate in a study of CD8 T cells in Susac syndrome. CDR1 and CDR2 from the germline V gene are SQVTM and ANQGSEA. The CDR3 has 14 residues. Trimming took 7 bases from V and 3 from J; bases not matched to a gene: 12. After extraction with the RNeasy kit, roughly 0.45 to 1 ug of the RNA was reverse transcribed using random hexamers. TCRdb re-called the immunoSEQ multiplex PCR reads with MiXCR, one entry per CDR3 protein. The sample holds about 200,000 distinct CDR3 sequences; about 96% are singletons and the top ten take roughly 0.088%.

The rearrangement uses TRBV29-1 and TRBJ2-7, with 7 bases matching TRBD1. The receptor's source is a human donor with multiple sclerosis. Input material: CD4+ T cells from PBMCs. The CDR3 sequence: CSASLSGQVYEQYF. In nucleotides, the CDR3 is TGCAGCGCCTCTCTCAGCGGACAGGTCTACGAGCAGTACTTC.